This T cell receptor (beta chain) is drawn from a study of low-dose radiotherapy and immunotherapy resistance in tumors. Whole-study context: TRAV- and TRBV-specific primers were used for first-strand cDNA, which covered alpha and beta chains.

TCR amplification ran roughly 20 PCR cycles using constant-region and V-primer adapter primers. TCRdb re-called the reads with MiXCR, one entry per CDR3 protein. The repertoire holds tens of thousands of distinct CDR3 sequences, 10% to 15% seen once, with approximately 6.2% in the top ten. Time point meaning: before trial treatment. This clonotype was observed at least ten times. The sequenced sample was PBMCs, obtained before treatment. This receptor was taken from a female donor with ovarian cancer.

This chain's CDR3 is CASGFPPEQYNEQFF. CDR3 sequence (DNA): TGTGCTAGTGGTTTCCCCCCGGAACAATACAATGAGCAGTTCTTC. The V gene is TRBV12-5, the J gene TRBJ2-1; D is ambiguous. Germline CDR1 is LGHNT and CDR2 is FRNRAP. The CDR3 extends over 15 amino acids. Trimming removed 3 bases from V and 4 bases from J, with 13 bases in between.